The present T cell receptor (beta chain) was sequenced within a study of blood T cells in healthy people across ages. This clonotype was seen only a few times. A sample-barcoded 5' primer and a J-beta primer mix were used in a second PCR of about 7 to 12 cycles. TCRdb re-called the 5' RACE reads with MiXCR, one entry per CDR3 protein. The sample consists of about 640,000 distinct CDR3 sequences, 25% to 30% of them appearing once. This CDR3 contains 14 residues. V dropped 4 bases and J dropped 4 bases, with 14 bases sitting between them. Per the germline V gene, CDR1 is GTSNPN and CDR2 is SVGIG (reference sequence).

The genes are TRBV30 and TRBJ1-5, with unresolved D. This receptor was obtained from a woman aged 80 or over in good health. The material sequenced was blood. Here the CDR3 DNA reads TGTGCCTGGACCCCGTCCAGGAAAAATCAGCCCCAGCATTTT. Amino acid sequence: CAWTPSRKNQPQHF.